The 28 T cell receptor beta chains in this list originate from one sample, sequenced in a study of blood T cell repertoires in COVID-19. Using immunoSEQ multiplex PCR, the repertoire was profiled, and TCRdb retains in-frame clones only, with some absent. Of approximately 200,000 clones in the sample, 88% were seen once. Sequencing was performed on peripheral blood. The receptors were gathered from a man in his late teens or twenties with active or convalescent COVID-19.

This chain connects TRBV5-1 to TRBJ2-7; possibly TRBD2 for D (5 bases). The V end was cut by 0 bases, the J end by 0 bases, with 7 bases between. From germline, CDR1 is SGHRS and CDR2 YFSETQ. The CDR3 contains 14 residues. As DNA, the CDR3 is TGCGCCAGCAGCTTGGCCGGAGGCTCCTACGAGCAGTACTTC. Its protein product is CASSLAGGSYEQYF.

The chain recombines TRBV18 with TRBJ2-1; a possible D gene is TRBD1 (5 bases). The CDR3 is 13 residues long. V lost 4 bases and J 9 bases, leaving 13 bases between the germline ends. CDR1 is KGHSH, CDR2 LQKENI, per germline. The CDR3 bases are TGTGCCAGCTCACTAGGGGTCCGGGTTGAGCAGTTCTTC. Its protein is CASSLGVRVEQFF.

CDR3 nucleotides: TGTGCCAGCAGTTTATTCAGGAAGGATGAGCAGTTCTTC. This gives the protein CASSLFRKDEQFF. V is TRBV12-3 or TRBV12-4 and J is TRBJ2-1; D is uncertain. V was pared by 2 bases and J by 8 bases, with 10 bases between. The CDR3 totals 13 residues.

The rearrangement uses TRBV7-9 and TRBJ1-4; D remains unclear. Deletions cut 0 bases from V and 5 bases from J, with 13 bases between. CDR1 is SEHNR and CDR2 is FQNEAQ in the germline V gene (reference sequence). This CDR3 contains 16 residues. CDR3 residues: CASSLALSSSNEKLFF. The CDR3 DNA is TGTGCCAGCAGCTTAGCACTCTCCTCGTCGAATGAAAAACTGTTTTTT.

The CDR3 nucleotides read TGTGCCAGCAGCCCCCATGGTTGGTTTACTAGCAGGGAGACCCAGTACTTC. This sequence encodes CASSPHGWFTSRETQYF. The rearrangement links TRBV11-2 to TRBJ2-5, with D maybe TRBD2 (6 bases). The CDR3 contains 17 residues. V lost 5 bases, J lost 5 bases, and 24 bases lay in between. The germline V gene encodes CDR1 SGHAT and CDR2 FQNNGV.

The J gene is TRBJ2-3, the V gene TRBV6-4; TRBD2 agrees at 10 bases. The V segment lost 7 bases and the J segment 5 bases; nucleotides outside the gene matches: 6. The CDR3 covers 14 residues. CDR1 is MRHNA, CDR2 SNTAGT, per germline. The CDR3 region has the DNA TGTGCCAGCATGAGCGGGAGGGCCGGAGATACGCAGTATTTT. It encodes CASMSGRAGDTQYF.

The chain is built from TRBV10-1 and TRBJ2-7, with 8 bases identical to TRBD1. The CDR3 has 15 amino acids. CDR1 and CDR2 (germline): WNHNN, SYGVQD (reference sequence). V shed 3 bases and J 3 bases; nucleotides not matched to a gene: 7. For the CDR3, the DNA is TGCGCCAGCAGTGACCAATCGGGACAGGTCTACGAGCAGTACTTC. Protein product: CASSDQSGQVYEQYF.

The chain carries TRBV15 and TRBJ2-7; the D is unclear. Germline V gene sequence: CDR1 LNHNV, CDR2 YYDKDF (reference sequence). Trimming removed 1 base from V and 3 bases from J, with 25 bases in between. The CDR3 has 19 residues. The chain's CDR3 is CATSRGAFSRQIQFYEQYF. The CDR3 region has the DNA TGTGCCACCAGCAGAGGGGCTTTTAGTAGGCAGATCCAATTCTACGAGCAGTACTTC. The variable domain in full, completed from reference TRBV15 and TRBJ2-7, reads DAMVIQNPRYQVTQFGKPVTLSCSQTLNHNVMYWYQQKSSQAPKLLFHYYDKDFNNEADTPDNFQSRRPNTSFCFLDIRSPGLGDTAMYLCATSRGAFSRQIQFYEQYFGPGTRLTVT.

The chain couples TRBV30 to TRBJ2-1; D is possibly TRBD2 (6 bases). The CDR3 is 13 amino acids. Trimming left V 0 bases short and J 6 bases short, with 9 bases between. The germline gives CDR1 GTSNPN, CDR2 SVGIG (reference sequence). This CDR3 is CAWSVTLANEQFF. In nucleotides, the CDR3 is TGTGCCTGGAGTGTAACACTAGCCAATGAGCAGTTCTTC.

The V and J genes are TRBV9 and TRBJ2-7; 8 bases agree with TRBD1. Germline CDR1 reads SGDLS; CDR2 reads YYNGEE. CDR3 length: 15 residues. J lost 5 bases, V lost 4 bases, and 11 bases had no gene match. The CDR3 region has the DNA TGTGCCAGCAGCCCTTACGCGGGACAGGATAACGAGCAGTACTTC. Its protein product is CASSPYAGQDNEQYF.

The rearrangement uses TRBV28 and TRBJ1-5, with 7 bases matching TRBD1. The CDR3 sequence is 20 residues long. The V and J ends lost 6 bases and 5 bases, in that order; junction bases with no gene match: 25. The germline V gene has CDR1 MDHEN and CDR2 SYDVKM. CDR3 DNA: TGTGCCAGCAGCGCCCCGAAATTCCAGAGGGGGCGCGGGGGGCATCAGCCCCAGCATTTT. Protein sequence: CASSAPKFQRGRGGHQPQHF.

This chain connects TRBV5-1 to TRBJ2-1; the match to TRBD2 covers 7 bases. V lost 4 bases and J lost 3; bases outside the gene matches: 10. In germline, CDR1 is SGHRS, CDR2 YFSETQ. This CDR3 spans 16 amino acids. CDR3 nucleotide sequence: TGCGCCAGCAGCCCCCCATTGAGCGGGGACTACAATGAGCAGTTCTTC. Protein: CASSPPLSGDYNEQFF. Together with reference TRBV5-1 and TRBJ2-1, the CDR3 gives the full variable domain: KAGVTQTPRYLIKTRGQQVTLSCSPISGHRSVSWYQQTPGQGLQFLFEYFSETQRNKGNFPGRFSGRQFSNSRSEMNVSTLELGDSALYLCASSPPLSGDYNEQFFGPGTRLTVL.

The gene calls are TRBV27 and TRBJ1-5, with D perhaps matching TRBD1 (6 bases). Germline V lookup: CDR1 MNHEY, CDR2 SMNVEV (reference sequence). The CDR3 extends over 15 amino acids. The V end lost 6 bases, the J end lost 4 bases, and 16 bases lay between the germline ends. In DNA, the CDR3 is TGTGCCAGCAGACCACAGGGTAGTCGGAATCAGCCCCAGCATTTT. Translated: CASRPQGSRNQPQHF.

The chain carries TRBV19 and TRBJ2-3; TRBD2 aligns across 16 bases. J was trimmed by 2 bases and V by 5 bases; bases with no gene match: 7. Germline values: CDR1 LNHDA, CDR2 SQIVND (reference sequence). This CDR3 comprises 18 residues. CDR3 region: CASSRGTSGREYTDTQYF. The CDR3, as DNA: TGTGCCAGTAGTCGGGGGACTAGCGGGAGGGAATACACAGATACGCAGTATTTT.

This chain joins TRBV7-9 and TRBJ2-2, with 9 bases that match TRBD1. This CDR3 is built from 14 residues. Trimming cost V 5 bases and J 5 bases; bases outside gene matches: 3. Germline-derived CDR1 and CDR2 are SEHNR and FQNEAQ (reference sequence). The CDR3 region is CASSPTGGTGELFF. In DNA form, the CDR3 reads TGTGCCAGCAGCCCGACAGGGGGTACCGGGGAGCTGTTTTTT.

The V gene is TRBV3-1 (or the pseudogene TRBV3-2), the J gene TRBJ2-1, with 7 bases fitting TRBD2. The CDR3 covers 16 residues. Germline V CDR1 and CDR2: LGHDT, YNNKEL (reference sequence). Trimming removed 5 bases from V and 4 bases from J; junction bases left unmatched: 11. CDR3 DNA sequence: TGTGCCAGCAGCTCCAACCCTAGCGGTTATTACAATGAGCAGTTCTTC. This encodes CASSSNPSGYYNEQFF.

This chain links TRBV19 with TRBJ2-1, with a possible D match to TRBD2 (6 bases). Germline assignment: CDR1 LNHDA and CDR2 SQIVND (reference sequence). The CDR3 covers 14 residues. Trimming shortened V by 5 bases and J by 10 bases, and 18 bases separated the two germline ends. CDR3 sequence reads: CASSLPGLLEEQFF. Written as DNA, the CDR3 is TGTGCCAGTAGTCTCCCGGGACTCCTAGAGGAGCAGTTCTTC.

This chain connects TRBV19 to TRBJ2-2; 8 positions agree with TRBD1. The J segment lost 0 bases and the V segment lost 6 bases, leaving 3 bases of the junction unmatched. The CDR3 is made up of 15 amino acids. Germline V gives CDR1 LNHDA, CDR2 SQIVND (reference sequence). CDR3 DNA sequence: TGTGCCAGTAGGAAACAGGGGGCGAACACCGGGGAGCTGTTTTTT. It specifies CASRKQGANTGELFF.

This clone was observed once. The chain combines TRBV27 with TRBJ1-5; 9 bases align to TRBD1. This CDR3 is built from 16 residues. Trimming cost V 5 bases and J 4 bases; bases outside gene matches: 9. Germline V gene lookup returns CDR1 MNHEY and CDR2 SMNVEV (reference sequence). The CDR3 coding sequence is TGTGCCAGCAGTCTTAAACAGGGGGCCTCGAATCAGCCCCAGCATTTT. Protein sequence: CASSLKQGASNQPQHF.

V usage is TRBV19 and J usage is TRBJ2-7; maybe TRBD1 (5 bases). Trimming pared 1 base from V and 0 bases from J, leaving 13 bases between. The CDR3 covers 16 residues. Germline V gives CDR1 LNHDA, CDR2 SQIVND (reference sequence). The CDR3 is CASSIGLGVSSYEQYF. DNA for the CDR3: TGTGCCAGTAGTATAGGATTAGGGGTAAGCTCCTACGAGCAGTACTTC. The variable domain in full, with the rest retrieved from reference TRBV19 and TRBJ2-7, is DGGITQSPKYLFRKEGQNVTLSCEQNLNHDAMYWYRQDPGQGLRLIYYSQIVNDFQKGDIAEGYSVSREKKESFPLTVTSAQKNPTAFYLCASSIGLGVSSYEQYFGPGTRLTVT.

CDR3 sequence reads: CASSLGTSGRAETQYF. The DNA of the CDR3 is TGTGCCAGCAGTTTAGGGACTAGCGGGAGAGCAGAGACCCAGTACTTC. The V gene is TRBV28, the J gene TRBJ2-5; TRBD2 matches 14 bases. Germline loops: CDR1 MDHEN, CDR2 SYDVKM. V was clipped by 2 bases and J by 4 bases; unmatched bases: 3. The CDR3 spans 16 residues.

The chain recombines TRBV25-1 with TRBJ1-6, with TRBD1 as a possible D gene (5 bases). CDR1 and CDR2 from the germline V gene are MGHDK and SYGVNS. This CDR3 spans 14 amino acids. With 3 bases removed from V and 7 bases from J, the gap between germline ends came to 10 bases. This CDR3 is CASSESGWNSPLHF. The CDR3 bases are TGTGCCAGCAGTGAGTCAGGGTGGAATTCACCCCTCCACTTT. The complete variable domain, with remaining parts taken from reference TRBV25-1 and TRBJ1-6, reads EADIYQTPRYLVIGTGKKITLECSQTMGHDKMYWYQQDPGMELHLIHYSYGVNSTEKGDLSSESTVSRIRTEHFPLTLESARPSHTSQYLCASSESGWNSPLHFGNGTRLTVT.

The CDR3 region has the DNA TGTGCCAGCAGGAATCCGGGACAGAACTACGAGCAGTACTTC. This codes for CASRNPGQNYEQYF. The rearrangement uses TRBV6-5 and TRBJ2-7, with 7 bases fitting TRBD1. V shed 6 bases and J 3 bases; nucleotides not matched to a gene: 8. Germline values: CDR1 MNHEY, CDR2 SVGAGI. This CDR3 contains 14 residues.

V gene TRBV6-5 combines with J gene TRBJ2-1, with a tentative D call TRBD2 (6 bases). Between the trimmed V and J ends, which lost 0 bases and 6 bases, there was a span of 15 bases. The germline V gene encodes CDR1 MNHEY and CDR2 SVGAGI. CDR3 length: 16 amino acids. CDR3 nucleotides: TGTGCCAGCAGTTACTCCGGGGTGACTAGTATCAATGAGCAGTTCTTC. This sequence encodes CASSYSGVTSINEQFF.

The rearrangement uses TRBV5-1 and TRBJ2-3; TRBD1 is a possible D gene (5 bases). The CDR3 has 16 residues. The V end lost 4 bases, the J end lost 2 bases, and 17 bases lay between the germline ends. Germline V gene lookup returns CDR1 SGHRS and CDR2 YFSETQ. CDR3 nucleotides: TGCGCCAGCAGCCTGATGGGAAGGGGTTACACAGATACGCAGTATTTT. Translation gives CASSLMGRGYTDTQYF.

The CDR3, as DNA: TGTGCCAGTAGTCACAGCGGGAGGGGACCCGGGGAGCTGTTTTTT. Translated, it gives CASSHSGRGPGELFF. V is TRBV19 and J is TRBJ2-2, with 10 bases identical to TRBD2. V shed 5 bases, J shed 6 bases, and the junction held 6 bases outside the gene matches. This CDR3 is built from 15 residues. Per the germline V gene, CDR1 is LNHDA and CDR2 is SQIVND (reference sequence).

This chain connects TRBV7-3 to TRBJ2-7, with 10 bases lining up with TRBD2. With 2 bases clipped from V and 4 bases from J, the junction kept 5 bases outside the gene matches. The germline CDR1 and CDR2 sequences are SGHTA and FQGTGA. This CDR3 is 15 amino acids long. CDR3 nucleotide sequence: TGTGCCAGCAGCTTACTCCAGCGGGAGGGATACGAGCAGTACTTC. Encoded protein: CASSLLQREGYEQYF. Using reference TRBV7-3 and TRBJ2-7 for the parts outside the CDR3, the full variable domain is GAGVSQTPSNKVTEKGKYVELRCDPISGHTALYWYRQSLGQGPEFLIYFQGTGAADDSGLPNDRFFAVRPEGSVSTLKIQRTERGDSAVYLCASSLLQREGYEQYFGPGTRLTVT.

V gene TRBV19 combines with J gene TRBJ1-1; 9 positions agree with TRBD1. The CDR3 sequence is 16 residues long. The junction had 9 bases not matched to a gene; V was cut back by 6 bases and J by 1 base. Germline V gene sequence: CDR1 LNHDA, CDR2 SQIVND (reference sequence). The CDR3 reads CASSRTGAGKNTEAFF. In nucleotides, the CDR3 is TGTGCCAGTAGCAGGACAGGGGCTGGAAAGAACACTGAAGCTTTCTTT.